The 20 T cell receptor beta chains presented below share a single source sample, sequenced in a study of glioma-infiltrating T cells. Using RNA template, CDR3s of TCR alpha and beta were amplified with iRepertoire arm-PCR. TCRdb analysed the multiplex PCR reads with MiXCR anew, one entry per CDR3 protein. This table has some 99,000 distinct CDR3 sequences, 25% appearing once. The sequencing input was glioma tissue, nonneoplastic brain tissue, or PBMCs (not recorded which). The receptors shown here come from a human donor with low-grade glioma or glioblastoma, undergoing nonglioma brain surgery, or in good health (not recorded which).

The chain is built from TRBV7-3 and TRBJ2-7; 10 bases line up with TRBD1. The CDR3 is 16 residues long. V was pared by 5 bases and J by 3 bases, with 10 bases of the junction left unmatched. Germline CDR1 and CDR2: SGHTA and FQGTGA. CDR3 DNA sequence: TGTGCCAGCAGCCCCATCCAGACAGGGGGCCACTACGAGCAGTACTTC. Residues: CASSPIQTGGHYEQYF.

This clonotype has at least ten counts. The chain links TRBV7-9 to TRBJ2-7, with TRBD1 matching over 9 bases. This CDR3 has 16 residues. Trimming removed 5 bases from V and 5 bases from J; junction bases left unmatched: 13. Germline-derived CDR1 and CDR2 are SEHNR and FQNEAQ (reference sequence). The CDR3 DNA sequence: TGTGCCAGCAGCCGGACCCCGGACAGGGGAGGGGACGAGCAGTACTTC. As protein: CASSRTPDRGGDEQYF.

There are many counts of this clonotype. V usage is TRBV28 and J usage is TRBJ2-7; no definite D call. The CDR3 has 10 residues. V was shortened by 2 bases and J by 6 bases, with 2 bases between the two germline ends. From germline, CDR1 is MDHEN and CDR2 SYDVKM. The CDR3 is CASSLSEQYF. The DNA of the CDR3 is TGTGCCAGCAGTTTAAGCGAGCAGTACTTC.

This clonotype appeared a few times. The genes are TRBV12-5 and TRBJ2-5; TRBD2 matches 8 bases. Germline CDR1 reads LGHNT; CDR2 reads FRNRAP. J was trimmed by 1 base and V by 6 bases; bases with no gene match: 7. This CDR3 contains 15 residues. Here the CDR3 reads CASGLLLAVQETQYF. The CDR3 DNA reads as TGTGCTAGTGGCCTCCTACTAGCGGTCCAAGAGACCCAGTACTTC.

As to this clonotype: A much larger clone differs from this one at a single base, so this may be a read error. The V gene is TRBV4-1, the J gene TRBJ2-1; 15 nucleotides line up with TRBD2. V dropped 4 bases and J dropped 8; count of bases not matched to a gene: 18. The germline V gene encodes CDR1 MGHRA and CDR2 YSYEKL. The CDR3 runs to 20 residues. The DNA for the CDR3 is TGCGCCAGCAGCCTACAATTCACGCCCGGGACTAGCGGGAGGTTAGATGAGCAGTTCTTC. This translates into CASSLQFTPGTSGRLDEQFF.

As to this clonotype: Germline is not matched at one junction end, which may reflect a read error. The rearrangement uses TRBV23-1 and TRBJ2-1; D uncertain. TRBV23-1 is assigned to the ORF class and has an uncertain function. This CDR3 is 11 amino acids long. The DNA of the CDR3 is TGTGCCAGCAGTCTTTATGCTGAGCAGTTCTTC. Translated: CASSLYAEQFF.

This clonotype was observed at least ten times. The rearrangement links TRBV27 to TRBJ2-7; 11 bases fit TRBD2. V shed 6 bases, J shed 2 bases, and the junction held 6 bases outside the gene matches. CDR1 is MNHEY, CDR2 SMNVEV, per germline (reference sequence). The length of the CDR3 is 15 residues. CDR3 sequence (DNA): TGTGCCAGCAGCACGGGACTAGCGGCAACCTACGAGCAGTACTTC. Translating it yields CASSTGLAATYEQYF.

About this clonotype: A much larger clonotype is one base distant, so this may be a read error. The chain recombines TRBV4-1 with TRBJ2-7; 8 bases match TRBD2. The trim removed 0 bases at V and 2 bases at J, leaving 6 bases unmatched. The CDR3 sequence is 16 residues long. The germline gives CDR1 MGHRA, CDR2 YSYEKL. The CDR3 sequence: CASSQDPLGLAYEQYF. The CDR3 region has the DNA TGCGCCAGCAGCCAAGATCCCTTGGGACTAGCCTACGAGCAGTACTTC.

This clonotype has a count of ten or more. The V call is TRBV4-1, the J call TRBJ1-5; D remains unclear. V was pared by 6 bases and J by 0 bases, with 12 bases between. CDR1 is MGHRA, CDR2 YSYEKL, per germline. This CDR3 region has 15 residues. The CDR3 DNA is TGCGCCAGCAGTCAACAGTATTATAGCAATCAGCCCCAGCATTTT. It specifies CASSQQYYSNQPQHF.

This clonotype showed up just a few times. The chain links TRBV9 to TRBJ2-2; 7 nucleotides agree with TRBD2. The CDR3 extends over 14 amino acids. Germline CDR1 SGDLS, CDR2 YYNGEE. V lost 4 bases to trimming and J lost 6 bases; unmatched junction nucleotides: 6. Here the CDR3 DNA reads TGTGCCAGCAGCATTAGCGGGCCACCCGGGGAGCTGTTTTTT. Translation: CASSISGPPGELFF.

This clonotype was detected many times. This rearrangement joins TRBV20-1 to TRBJ1-2, with 8 bases aligning to TRBD1. Germline trimming cut 5 bases from V and 6 bases from J; bases unmatched to any gene: 8. Germline CDR1 reads DFQATT; CDR2 reads SNEGSKA (reference sequence). The CDR3 loop spans 13 amino acids. CDR3 residues: CSARTTGADGYTF. In nucleotides, the CDR3 is TGCAGTGCTCGGACGACAGGGGCGGATGGCTACACCTTC.

This chain joins TRBV2 and TRBJ1-5, with a possible D match to TRBD1 (6 bases). CDR1 and CDR2 (germline): SNHLY, FYNNEI. The CDR3 runs 14 residues. V shed 7 bases and J shed 10 bases, with 20 bases lying between them. DNA of the CDR3: TGTGCCAGCAAGGCCTGGGACACCAGAAGTCCCCAGCATTTT. It specifies CASKAWDTRSPQHF. Using reference TRBV2 and TRBJ1-5 for the parts outside the CDR3, the full variable domain is EPEVTQTPSHQVTQMGQEVILRCVPISNHLYFYWYRQILGQKVEFLVSFYNNEISEKSEIFDDQFSVERPDGSNFTLKIRSTKLEDSAMYFCASKAWDTRSPQHFGDGTRLSIL.

Ten or more counts support this clonotype. For the CDR3, the DNA is TGCAGTCCTCTACTCGCCCCTTCCGGGACAGGGAGTGGCTACACCTTC. Translated: CSPLLAPSGTGSGYTF. The chain combines TRBV20-1 with TRBJ1-2; 9 nucleotides line up with TRBD1. The V gene end was trimmed by 8 bases and the J gene end by 7 bases; junction bases not matched to a gene: 20. In germline, CDR1 is DFQATT, CDR2 SNEGSKA (reference sequence). The CDR3 extends over 16 amino acids.

The genes are TRBV5-1 and TRBJ2-1; TRBD2 aligns across 14 bases. The germline CDR1 and CDR2 sequences are SGHRS and YFSETQ. The length of the CDR3 is 15 residues. V lost 3 bases to trimming and J lost 8 bases; unmatched junction nucleotides: 4. CDR3 amino acids: CASSSTSGRAHEQFF. The CDR3 region has the DNA TGCGCCAGCAGCTCGACTAGCGGGAGGGCCCATGAGCAGTTCTTC.

CDR3 DNA: TGTGCCAGCAGTACGCCGACAGGGGCTTACGAGCAGTACTTC. Translating it yields CASSTPTGAYEQYF. The V gene is TRBV27, the J gene TRBJ2-7; 8 bases are a match to TRBD1. V shed 5 bases, J shed 4 bases, and the junction held 7 bases outside the gene matches. CDR3 length equals 14 residues. From germline, CDR1 is MNHEY and CDR2 SMNVEV (reference sequence).

Details on this clonotype: A much larger clone lies a single base off, so this may be a read error. The J gene is TRBJ1-1, the V gene TRBV20-1; TRBD1 might be the D (5 bases). The CDR3 is 13 amino acids. CDR1 and CDR2 (germline): DFQATT, SNEGSKA (reference sequence). DNA for the CDR3: TGCAGTGCTAGGCACTCAGGGAGGACTAAAGCTTCCTTT. Translation gives CSARHSGRTKASF.

Turning to this clonotype: The CDR3 carries no conserved terminal phenylalanine or tryptophan, so it likely arises from a read error. V is TRBV15 and J is TRBJ2-1, with 11 bases identical to TRBD1. The V gene's germline CDR1 is LNHNV and CDR2 YYDKDF (reference sequence). This CDR3 is 17 amino acids long. V lost 1 base and J lost 12; bases outside the gene matches: 14. CDR3 sequence: CATSRVRPGQGVGGQFL. CDR3 in DNA: TGTGCCACCAGCAGAGTTAGGCCGGGACAGGGGGTAGGAGGGCAGTTCTTA.

Comment on this clonotype: Given a much more abundant clone one base away, this may be a read error. Without the conserved terminal phenylalanine or tryptophan, this CDR3 likely stems from a read error. The chain joins TRBV29-1 to TRBJ1-1; no clear D. CDR1 is SQVTM and CDR2 is ANQGSEA in the germline V gene. This CDR3 comprises 11 residues. Trimming removed 6 bases from V and 4 bases from J, with 9 bases in between. CDR3: CSVPLGTEAFY. The DNA for the CDR3 is TGCAGCGTCCCCCTGGGCACTGAAGCTTTCTAT.

This clonotype showed up many times. The rearrangement joins TRBV20-1 to TRBJ1-1; D unclear. The CDR3 has 14 amino acids. V was trimmed by 3 bases and J by 0 bases, leaving 11 bases between them. CDR1 DFQATT and CDR2 SNEGSKA come from the germline V gene (reference sequence). Here the CDR3 reads CSASLRKMNTEAFF. The CDR3 bases are TGCAGTGCTAGTCTCCGGAAAATGAACACTGAAGCTTTCTTT.

This clonotype was seen many times. The V call is TRBV11-2, the J call TRBJ1-1; D gene uncertain. The CDR3 is 10 amino acids. Deletions cut 5 bases from V and 11 bases from J, with 9 bases between. Germline V gene sequence: CDR1 SGHAT, CDR2 FQNNGV. The CDR3 sequence: CASSLRSAFF. As DNA, the CDR3 is TGTGCCAGCAGCCTAAGGAGTGCTTTCTTT.